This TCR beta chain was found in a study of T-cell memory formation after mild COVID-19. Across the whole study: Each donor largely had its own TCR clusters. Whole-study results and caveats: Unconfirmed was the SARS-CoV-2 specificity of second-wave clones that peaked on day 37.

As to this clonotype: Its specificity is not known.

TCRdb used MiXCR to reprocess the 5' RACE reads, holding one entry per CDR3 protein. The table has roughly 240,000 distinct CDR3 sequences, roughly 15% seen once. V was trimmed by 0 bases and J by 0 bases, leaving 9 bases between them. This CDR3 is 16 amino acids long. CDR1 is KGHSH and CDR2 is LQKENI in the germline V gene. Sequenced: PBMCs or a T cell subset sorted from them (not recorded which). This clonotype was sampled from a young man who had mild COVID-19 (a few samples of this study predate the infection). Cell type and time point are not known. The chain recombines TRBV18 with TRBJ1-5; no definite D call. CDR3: CASSPPEIYSNQPQHF. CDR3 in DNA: TGTGCCAGCTCACCACCTGAGATCTATAGCAATCAGCCCCAGCATTTT.